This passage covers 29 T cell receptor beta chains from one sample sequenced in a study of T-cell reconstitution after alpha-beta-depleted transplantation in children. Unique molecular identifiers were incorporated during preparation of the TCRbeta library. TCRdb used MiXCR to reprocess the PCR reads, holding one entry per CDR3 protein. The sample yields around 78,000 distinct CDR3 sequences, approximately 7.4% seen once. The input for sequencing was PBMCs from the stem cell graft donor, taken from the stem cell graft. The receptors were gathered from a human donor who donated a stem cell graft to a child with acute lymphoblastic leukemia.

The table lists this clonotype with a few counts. DNA for the CDR3: TGTGCCAGCAGCGTTGGAGGGATCCAAGAGACCCAGTACTTC. Protein sequence: CASSVGGIQETQYF. The V and J genes are TRBV9 and TRBJ2-5; possibly TRBD2 for D (6 bases). The germline V gene has CDR1 SGDLS and CDR2 YYNGEE. There are 14 residues in the CDR3. The V end was cut by 2 bases, the J end by 1 base, with 9 bases between. Full variable domain (rest looked up from reference TRBV9 and TRBJ2-5): DSGVTQTPKHLITATGQRVTLRCSPRSGDLSVYWYQQSLDQGLQFLIQYYNGEERAKGNILERFSAQQFPDLHSELNLSSLELGDSALYFCASSVGGIQETQYFGPGTRLLVL.

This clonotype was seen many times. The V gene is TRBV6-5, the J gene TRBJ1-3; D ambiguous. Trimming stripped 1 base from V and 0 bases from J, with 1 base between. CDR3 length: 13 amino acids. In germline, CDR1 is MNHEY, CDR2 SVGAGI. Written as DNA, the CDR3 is TGTGCCAGCAGTTACTTCTCTGGAAACACCATATATTTT. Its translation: CASSYFSGNTIYF.

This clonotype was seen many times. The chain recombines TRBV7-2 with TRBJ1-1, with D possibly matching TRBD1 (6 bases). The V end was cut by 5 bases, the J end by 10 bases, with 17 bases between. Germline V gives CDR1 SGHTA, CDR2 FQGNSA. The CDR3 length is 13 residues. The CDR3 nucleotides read TGTGCCAGCAGCCTACGGGACACAAGAAGAGCTTTCTTT. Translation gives CASSLRDTRRAFF.

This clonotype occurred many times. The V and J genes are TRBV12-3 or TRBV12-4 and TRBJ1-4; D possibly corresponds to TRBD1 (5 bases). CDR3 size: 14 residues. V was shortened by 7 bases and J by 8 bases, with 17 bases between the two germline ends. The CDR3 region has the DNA TGTGCCAGCAACTCCGACAGACGGGGCGAAAAACTGTTTTTT. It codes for CASNSDRRGEKLFF.

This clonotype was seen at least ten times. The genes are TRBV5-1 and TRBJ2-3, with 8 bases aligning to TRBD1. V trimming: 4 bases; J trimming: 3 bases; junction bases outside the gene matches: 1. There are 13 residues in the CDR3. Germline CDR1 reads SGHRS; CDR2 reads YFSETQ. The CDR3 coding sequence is TGCGCCAGCAGCCGACAGGGGACAGATACGCAGTATTTT. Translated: CASSRQGTDTQYF. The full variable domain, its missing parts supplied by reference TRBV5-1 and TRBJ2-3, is KAGVTQTPRYLIKTRGQQVTLSCSPISGHRSVSWYQQTPGQGLQFLFEYFSETQRNKGNFPGRFSGRQFSNSRSEMNVSTLELGDSALYLCASSRQGTDTQYFGPGTRLTVL.

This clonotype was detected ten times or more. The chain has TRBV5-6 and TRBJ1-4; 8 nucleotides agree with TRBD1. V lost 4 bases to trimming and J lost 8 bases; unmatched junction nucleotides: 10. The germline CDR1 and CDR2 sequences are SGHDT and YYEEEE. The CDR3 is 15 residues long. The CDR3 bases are TGTGCCAGCAGCCTGAGGACAGGGATAGGGGAAAAACTGTTTTTT. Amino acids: CASSLRTGIGEKLFF.

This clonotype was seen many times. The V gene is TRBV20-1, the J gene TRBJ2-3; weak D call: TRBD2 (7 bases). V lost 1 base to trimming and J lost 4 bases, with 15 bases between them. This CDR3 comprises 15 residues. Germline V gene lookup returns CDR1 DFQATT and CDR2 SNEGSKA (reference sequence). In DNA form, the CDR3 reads TGCAGTGCTAGAGTAGGGGGGGCAGGGTCAGATACGCAGTATTTT. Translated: CSARVGGAGSDTQYF.

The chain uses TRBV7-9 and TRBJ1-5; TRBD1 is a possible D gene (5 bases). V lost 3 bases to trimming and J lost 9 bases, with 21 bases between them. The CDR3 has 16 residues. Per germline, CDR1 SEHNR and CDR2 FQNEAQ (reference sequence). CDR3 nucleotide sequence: TGTGCCAGCAGCTTGGATACCGGGGGTCAAGGAGGGCCCCAGCATTTT. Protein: CASSLDTGGQGGPQHF. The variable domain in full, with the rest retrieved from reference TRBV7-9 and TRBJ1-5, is DTGVSQNPRHKITKRGQNVTFRCDPISEHNRLYWYRQTLGQGPEFLTYFQNEAQLEKSRLLSDRFSAERPKGSFSTLEIQRTEQGDSAMYLCASSLDTGGQGGPQHFGDGTRLSIL.

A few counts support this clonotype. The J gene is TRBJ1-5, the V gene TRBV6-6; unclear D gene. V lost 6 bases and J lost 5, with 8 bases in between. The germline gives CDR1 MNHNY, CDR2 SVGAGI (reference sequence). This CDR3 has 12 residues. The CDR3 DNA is TGTGCCAGCAGGGGATCGGATCAGCCCCAGCATTTT. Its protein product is CASRGSDQPQHF.

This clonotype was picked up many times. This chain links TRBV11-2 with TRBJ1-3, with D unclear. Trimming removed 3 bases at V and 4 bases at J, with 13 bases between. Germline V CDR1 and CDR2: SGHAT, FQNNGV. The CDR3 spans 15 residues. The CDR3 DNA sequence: TGTGCCAGCAGCTTGACCCAACTGGCCGGAAACACCATATATTTT. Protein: CASSLTQLAGNTIYF.

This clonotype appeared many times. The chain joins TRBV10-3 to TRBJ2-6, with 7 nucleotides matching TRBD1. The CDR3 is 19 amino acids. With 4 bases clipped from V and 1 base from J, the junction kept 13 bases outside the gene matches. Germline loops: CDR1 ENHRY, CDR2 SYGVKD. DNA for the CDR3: TGTGCCATCAGTGTTTGGGCCCTAGGGGGCCCTTCTGGGGCCAACGTCCTGACTTTC. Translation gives CAISVWALGGPSGANVLTF.

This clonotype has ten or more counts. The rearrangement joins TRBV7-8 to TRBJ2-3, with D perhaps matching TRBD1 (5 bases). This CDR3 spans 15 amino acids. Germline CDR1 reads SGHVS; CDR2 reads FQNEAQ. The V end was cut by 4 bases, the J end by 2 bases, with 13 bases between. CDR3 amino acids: CASSSSQGITDTQYF. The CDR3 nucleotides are TGTGCCAGCAGCTCCTCCCAGGGAATCACAGATACGCAGTATTTT.

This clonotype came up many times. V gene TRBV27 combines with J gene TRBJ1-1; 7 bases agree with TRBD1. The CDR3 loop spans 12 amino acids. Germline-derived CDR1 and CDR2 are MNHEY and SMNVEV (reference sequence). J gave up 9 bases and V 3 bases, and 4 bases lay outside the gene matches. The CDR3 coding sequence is TGTGCCAGCAGTTTTCCGACAGGGAAAGCTTTCTTT. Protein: CASSFPTGKAFF.

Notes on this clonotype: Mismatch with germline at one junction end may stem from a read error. The CDR3 region has the DNA TGTGCCAGCAGTCCGCAGGGATCGGACACCGGGGAGCCGTTTTTT. Translated: CASSPQGSDTGEPFF. The chain links TRBV6-4 to TRBJ2-2, with D possibly called TRBD1 or TRBD2 (5 bases each). The germline V gene encodes CDR1 MRHNA and CDR2 SNTAGT. There are 15 residues in the CDR3.

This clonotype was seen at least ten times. The CDR3 nucleotides read TGTGCCAGCAGTGGACCGTCTAGCAATCAGCCCCAGCATTTT. Translated: CASSGPSSNQPQHF. The gene calls are TRBV7-9 and TRBJ1-5; D uncertain. This CDR3 has 14 amino acids. V was trimmed by 6 bases and J by 0 bases, leaving 9 bases between them. Germline V gene sequence: CDR1 SEHNR, CDR2 FQNEAQ (reference sequence).

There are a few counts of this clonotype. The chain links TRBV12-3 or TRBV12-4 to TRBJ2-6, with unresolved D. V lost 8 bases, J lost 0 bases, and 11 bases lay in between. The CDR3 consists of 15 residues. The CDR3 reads CASVGYSSGANVLTF. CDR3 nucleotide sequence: TGTGCCAGCGTCGGGTACAGCTCTGGGGCCAACGTCCTGACTTTC.

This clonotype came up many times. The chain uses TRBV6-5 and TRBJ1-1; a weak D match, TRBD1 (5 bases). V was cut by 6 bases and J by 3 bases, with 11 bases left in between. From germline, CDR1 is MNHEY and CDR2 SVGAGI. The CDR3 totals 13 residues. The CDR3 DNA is TGTGCCAGCAGCCTAGTAGGGGACACTGAAGCTTTCTTT. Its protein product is CASSLVGDTEAFF.

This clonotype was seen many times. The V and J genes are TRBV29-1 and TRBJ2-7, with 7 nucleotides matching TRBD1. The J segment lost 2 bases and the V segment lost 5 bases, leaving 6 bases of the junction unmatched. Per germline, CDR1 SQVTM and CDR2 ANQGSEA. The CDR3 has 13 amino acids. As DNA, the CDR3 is TGCAGCGTTTTTCAGGACAGGCCCTACGAGCAGTACTTC. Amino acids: CSVFQDRPYEQYF.

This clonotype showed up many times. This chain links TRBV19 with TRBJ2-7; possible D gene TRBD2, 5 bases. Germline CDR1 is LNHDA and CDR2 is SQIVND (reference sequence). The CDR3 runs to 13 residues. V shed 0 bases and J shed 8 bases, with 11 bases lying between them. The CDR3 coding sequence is TGTGCCAGTAGTATAGAAGATCGGGGAAAGCAGTACTTC. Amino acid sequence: CASSIEDRGKQYF.

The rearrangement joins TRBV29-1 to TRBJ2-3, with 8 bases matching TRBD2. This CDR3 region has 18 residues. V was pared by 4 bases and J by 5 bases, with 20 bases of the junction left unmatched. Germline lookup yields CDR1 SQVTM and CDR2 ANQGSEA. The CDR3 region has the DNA TGCAGCGTTGTGGGGTTCACCGGGGCTAGCGGGTTCCTAGATACGCAGTATTTT. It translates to CSVVGFTGASGFLDTQYF.

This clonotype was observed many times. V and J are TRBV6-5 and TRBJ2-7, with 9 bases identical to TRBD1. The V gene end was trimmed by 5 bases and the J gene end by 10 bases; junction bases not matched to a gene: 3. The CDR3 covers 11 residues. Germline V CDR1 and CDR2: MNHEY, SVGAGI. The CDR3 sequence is CASSTGQGQYF. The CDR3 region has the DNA TGTGCCAGCAGTACGGGACAGGGACAGTACTTC.

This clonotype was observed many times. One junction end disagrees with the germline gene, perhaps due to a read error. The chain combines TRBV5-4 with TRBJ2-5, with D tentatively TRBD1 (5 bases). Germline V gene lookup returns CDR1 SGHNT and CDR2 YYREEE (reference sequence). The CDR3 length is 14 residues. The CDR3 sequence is CASSLGQGQETQYF. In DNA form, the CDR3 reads TGCGCCAGCAGCTTGGGGCAGGGCCAAGAGACCCAGTACTTC.

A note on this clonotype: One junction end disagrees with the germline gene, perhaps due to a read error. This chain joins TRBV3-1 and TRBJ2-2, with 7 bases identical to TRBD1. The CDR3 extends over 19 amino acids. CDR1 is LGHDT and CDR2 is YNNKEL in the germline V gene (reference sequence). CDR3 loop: CATSQHPLPKTGSGLQLFF. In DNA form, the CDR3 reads TGTGCCACCAGCCAGCACCCTCTCCCCAAGACAGGGAGCGGTTTGCAGCTGTTTTTT.

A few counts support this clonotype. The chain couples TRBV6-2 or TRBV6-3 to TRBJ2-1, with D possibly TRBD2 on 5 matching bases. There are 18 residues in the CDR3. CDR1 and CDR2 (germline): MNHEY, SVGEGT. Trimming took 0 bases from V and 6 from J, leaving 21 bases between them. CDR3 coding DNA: TGTGCCAGCAGTTACTCTTTCGTGGTCGCGCTAGCTGGCAATGAGCAGTTCTTC. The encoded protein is CASSYSFVVALAGNEQFF.

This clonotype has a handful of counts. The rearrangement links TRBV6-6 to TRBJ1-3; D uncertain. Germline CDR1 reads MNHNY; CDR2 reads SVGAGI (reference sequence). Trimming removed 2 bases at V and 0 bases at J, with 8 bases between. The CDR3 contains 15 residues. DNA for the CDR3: TGTGCCAGCAGTTACACTAGGAACTCTGGAAACACCATATATTTT. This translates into CASSYTRNSGNTIYF.

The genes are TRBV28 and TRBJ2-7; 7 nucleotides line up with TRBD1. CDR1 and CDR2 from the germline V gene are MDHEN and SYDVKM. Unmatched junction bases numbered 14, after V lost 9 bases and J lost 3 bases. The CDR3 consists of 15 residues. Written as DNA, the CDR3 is TGTGCCAGGAGCTCCGGGAACAGGGGAAACTACGAGCAGTACTTC. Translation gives CARSSGNRGNYEQYF. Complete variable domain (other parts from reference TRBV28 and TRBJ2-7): DVKVTQSSRYLVKRTGEKVFLECVQDMDHENMFWYRQDPGLGLRLIYFSYDVKMKEKGDIPEGYSVSREKKERFSLILESASTNQTSMYLCARSSGNRGNYEQYFGPGTRLTVT.

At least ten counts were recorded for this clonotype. CDR3: CSASSFWNTEAFF. CDR3 coding DNA: TGCAGTGCTAGCTCCTTCTGGAACACTGAAGCTTTCTTT. This chain connects TRBV20-1 to TRBJ1-1; D is unresolved. This CDR3 is built from 13 residues. Trimming stripped 3 bases from V and 1 base from J, with 9 bases between. Germline values: CDR1 DFQATT, CDR2 SNEGSKA (reference sequence).

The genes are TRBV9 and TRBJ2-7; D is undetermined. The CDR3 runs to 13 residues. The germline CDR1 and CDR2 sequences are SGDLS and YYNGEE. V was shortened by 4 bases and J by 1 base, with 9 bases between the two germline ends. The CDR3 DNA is TGTGCCAGCAGCCCGACGTCGTCCTACGAGCAGTACTTC. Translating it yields CASSPTSSYEQYF.

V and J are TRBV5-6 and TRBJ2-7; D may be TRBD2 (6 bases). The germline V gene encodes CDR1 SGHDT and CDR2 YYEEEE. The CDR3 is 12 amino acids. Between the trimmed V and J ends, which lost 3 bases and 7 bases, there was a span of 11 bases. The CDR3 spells CASSWDGGEQYF. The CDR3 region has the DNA TGTGCCAGCAGCTGGGACGGGGGTGAGCAGTACTTC.